These T cell receptor beta chains were read from a single sample in a study of blood T cells in healthy people across ages. MiXCR, applied by TCRdb to the 5' RACE reads, yields one record per CDR3 protein. The sample yields roughly 1,500,000 distinct CDR3 sequences, about 35% seen once. Sequences were obtained from blood. The source of these receptors is a woman aged 25 to 39 in good health. The conserved cysteine and the conserved F or W are not part of the CDR3 here.

j_gene | v_gene | CDR3aa
TRBJ2-7 | TRBV5-1 | ASSLRALGDSYEQY
TRBJ1-2 | TRBV2 | ASSEEGGPYGYT
TRBJ2-7 | TRBV7-6 | ASSLGGPETQN
TRBJ2-1 | TRBV13 | ASSGGEEGASSYNEQF
TRBJ2-1 | TRBV30 | AWSLGTPYNEQF
TRBJ2-2 | TRBV7-9 | ASSLRGQATGELF
. | TRBV5-6 | ASSRGPWDEQY
TRBJ2-7 | TRBV15 | ATSRTASYNEQY
TRBJ1-2 | TRBV10-3 | AISEKGSGGYT
TRBJ2-7 | TRBV4-1 | ASSKSYRTGSYEQY
TRBJ2-5 | TRBV9 | ASSVGGRLRETQY
TRBJ1-2 | TRBV20-1 | SARETGGYGYT
TRBJ2-3 | TRBV4-1 | ASSPRLAGEQDTQY
TRBJ2-5 | TRBV2 | ASSGDYQRLETQY
TRBJ2-4 | TRBV7-2 | ASSPGQGSIAKNIQY
TRBJ2-5 | TRBV18 | ASSPNTGPGETQY
TRBJ2-3 | TRBV5-8 | ASSPFGVTDTQY
TRBJ2-1 | TRBV20-1 | SAPGKGLPYHNEQF
TRBJ2-5 | TRBV5-1 | ASSYQVAGGGETQY